These T cell receptor beta chains were read from a single sample in a study of radiation and T cells in renal cell carcinoma. Profiled with immunoSEQ multiplex PCR; TCRdb holds only in-frame clones, not every one. The sample consists of roughly 45,000 clones, about 84% of them appearing once. Sequencing was performed on blood, taken from a patient whose treatment included radiotherapy and nephrectomy. The receptors were gathered from a woman between 65 and 79 years old with renal cell carcinoma. CDR3s include the opening cysteine and the closing phenylalanine or tryptophan. A D gene is named only where the DNA matches it firmly. For some rows the clone size is stated as once, few or many, or as a class when expanded; others skip it.

abundance: .; d_gene: TRBD2; v_gene: TRBV5-4; j_gene: TRBJ2-7; CDR3aa: CASSSSGSEGPYEQYF; CDR3nt: TGTGCCAGCAGCAGTAGCGGGAGTGAGGGGCCTTACGAGCAGTACTTC
abundance: .; d_gene: .; v_gene: TRBV27; j_gene: TRBJ1-2; CDR3aa: CASSPGGYGYTF; CDR3nt: TGTGCCAGCAGTCCGGGGGGTTATGGCTACACCTTC
abundance: .; d_gene: .; v_gene: TRBV7-8; j_gene: TRBJ2-5; CDR3aa: CASSFEWGVGGETQYF; CDR3nt: TGTGCCAGCAGCTTTGAGTGGGGGGTGGGTGGAGAGACCCAGTACTTC
abundance: .; d_gene: .; v_gene: TRBV9; j_gene: TRBJ2-2; CDR3aa: CASSFISDILNTGELFF; CDR3nt: TGTGCCAGCAGCTTTATATCCGACATCCTGAACACCGGGGAGCTGTTTTTT
abundance: .; d_gene: .; v_gene: TRBV5-4; j_gene: TRBJ1-1; CDR3aa: CASSLGVNTEAFF; CDR3nt: TGTGCCAGCAGCTTGGGGGTGAACACTGAAGCTTTCTTT
abundance: .; d_gene: .; v_gene: TRBV5-4; j_gene: TRBJ1-5; CDR3aa: CASSAPGRNSNQPQHF; CDR3nt: TGTGCCAGCAGCGCCCCGGGACGCAATAGCAATCAGCCCCAGCATTTT
abundance: .; d_gene: .; v_gene: TRBV5-4; j_gene: TRBJ1-1; CDR3aa: CASSLSAGSTEAFF; CDR3nt: TGTGCCAGCAGCTTGAGTGCGGGGAGCACTGAAGCTTTCTTT
abundance: .; d_gene: .; v_gene: TRBV7-8; j_gene: TRBJ1-5; CDR3aa: CASSPEALGSNQPQHF; CDR3nt: TGTGCCAGCAGCCCCGAGGCCCTGGGAAGCAATCAGCCCCAGCATTTT
abundance: .; d_gene: .; v_gene: TRBV9; j_gene: TRBJ2-6; CDR3aa: CASSVDISGANVLTF; CDR3nt: TGTGCCAGCAGCGTAGACATCTCTGGGGCCAACGTCCTGACTTTC
abundance: .; d_gene: .; v_gene: TRBV7-6; j_gene: TRBJ1-4; CDR3aa: CASSLAPARGDRGEKLFF; CDR3nt: TGTGCCAGCAGCTTAGCCCCGGCTCGGGGAGATCGAGGTGAAAAACTGTTTTTT
abundance: .; d_gene: .; v_gene: TRBV4-1; j_gene: TRBJ1-1; CDR3aa: CASSQDRAAVEAFF; CDR3nt: TGCGCCAGCAGCCAAGATAGGGCGGCCGTTGAAGCTTTCTTT
abundance: .; d_gene: .; v_gene: TRBV5-1; j_gene: TRBJ2-2; CDR3aa: CASSSKLGNTGELFF; CDR3nt: TGCGCCAGCAGCTCCAAACTCGGTAACACCGGGGAGCTGTTTTTT
abundance: few; d_gene: .; v_gene: TRBV6-6; j_gene: TRBJ1-5; CDR3aa: CASSYRVVGNQPQHF; CDR3nt: TGTGCCAGCAGTTACAGGGTGGTCGGCAATCAGCCCCAGCATTTT
abundance: .; d_gene: TRBD1; v_gene: TRBV19; j_gene: TRBJ1-5; CDR3aa: CASSIVGTGGVQPQHF; CDR3nt: TGTGCCAGTAGTATAGTAGGGACAGGGGGCGTTCAGCCCCAGCATTTT
abundance: .; d_gene: TRBD2; v_gene: TRBV7-6; j_gene: TRBJ2-7; CDR3aa: CASSGGTSGDPSYEQYF; CDR3nt: TGTGCCAGCAGCGGAGGGACTAGCGGGGACCCTTCCTACGAGCAGTACTTC
abundance: .; d_gene: .; v_gene: TRBV19; j_gene: TRBJ1-1; CDR3aa: CASSTGTRSTEAFF; CDR3nt: TGTGCCAGTAGCACCGGGACCAGGAGCACTGAAGCTTTCTTT
abundance: .; d_gene: TRBD2; v_gene: TRBV4-2; j_gene: TRBJ2-7; CDR3aa: CASSQEGRLAGAYEQYF; CDR3nt: TGTGCCAGCAGCCAAGAGGGGAGACTAGCGGGGGCCTACGAGCAGTACTTC
abundance: .; d_gene: TRBD2; v_gene: TRBV6-5; j_gene: TRBJ2-5; CDR3aa: CASSYGGGAATQYF; CDR3nt: TGTGCCAGCAGTTACGGCGGGGGGGCCGCGACCCAGTACTTC
abundance: .; d_gene: .; v_gene: TRBV19; j_gene: TRBJ1-1; CDR3aa: CASRERLNTEAFF; CDR3nt: TGTGCCAGTAGGGAACGTTTGAACACTGAAGCTTTCTTT
abundance: .; d_gene: .; v_gene: TRBV5-1; j_gene: TRBJ2-1; CDR3aa: CASRFSGNNEQFF; CDR3nt: TGCGCCAGCCGCTTCTCGGGTAACAATGAGCAGTTCTTC
abundance: .; d_gene: TRBD2; v_gene: TRBV14; j_gene: TRBJ2-1; CDR3aa: CASSQTPVWREPENEQFF; CDR3nt: TGTGCCAGCAGCCAAACACCCGTCTGGCGGGAGCCGGAAAATGAGCAGTTCTTC
abundance: .; d_gene: TRBD1; v_gene: TRBV13; j_gene: TRBJ2-7; CDR3aa: CASAGTDSYEQYF; CDR3nt: TGTGCCAGCGCCGGGACAGACTCCTACGAGCAGTACTTC
abundance: .; d_gene: .; v_gene: TRBV6-5; j_gene: TRBJ1-2; CDR3aa: CASSSPRGEGYTF; CDR3nt: TGTGCCAGCAGTTCCCCTCGAGGGGAAGGCTACACCTTC
abundance: once; d_gene: .; v_gene: TRBV19; j_gene: TRBJ1-2; CDR3aa: CASNTKGDTNYGYTF; CDR3nt: TGTGCCAGTAACACCAAGGGGGACACAAACTATGGCTACACCTTC
abundance: .; d_gene: .; v_gene: TRBV30; j_gene: TRBJ2-1; CDR3aa: CAWSWRGHEQFF; CDR3nt: TGTGCCTGGAGTTGGAGGGGCCATGAGCAGTTCTTC
abundance: .; d_gene: .; v_gene: TRBV7-3; j_gene: TRBJ2-4; CDR3aa: CASSSPREAKNIQYF; CDR3nt: TGTGCCAGCAGCTCACCCAGGGAAGCCAAAAACATTCAGTACTTC
abundance: .; d_gene: TRBD2; v_gene: TRBV7-8; j_gene: TRBJ2-7; CDR3aa: CASSRTSGTSYEQYF; CDR3nt: TGTGCCAGCAGCCGAACTAGCGGGACGTCCTACGAGCAGTACTTC
abundance: few; d_gene: .; v_gene: TRBV6-5; j_gene: TRBJ1-4; CDR3aa: CASSYSGRGNEKLFF; CDR3nt: TGTGCCAGCAGTTACAGCGGGAGGGGTAATGAAAAACTGTTTTTT
abundance: .; d_gene: .; v_gene: TRBV6-1; j_gene: TRBJ1-1; CDR3aa: CAVGGRGTEAFF; CDR3nt: TGTGCCGTCGGAGGGAGAGGCACTGAAGCTTTCTTT
abundance: .; d_gene: .; v_gene: TRBV2; j_gene: TRBJ1-2; CDR3aa: CASSANGDYGYTF; CDR3nt: TGTGCCAGCAGTGCTAATGGGGACTATGGCTACACCTTC
abundance: .; d_gene: TRBD1; v_gene: TRBV6-5; j_gene: TRBJ1-5; CDR3aa: CASSRTGSNQPQHF; CDR3nt: TGTGCCAGCAGCCGGACAGGTAGCAATCAGCCCCAGCATTTT
abundance: .; d_gene: TRBD2; v_gene: TRBV18; j_gene: TRBJ2-3; CDR3aa: CASSPWTSGRTDTQYF; CDR3nt: TGTGCCAGCTCACCATGGACTAGCGGGCGCACAGATACGCAGTATTTT
abundance: .; d_gene: .; v_gene: TRBV4-1; j_gene: TRBJ1-1; CDR3aa: CASSQERDTAFF; CDR3nt: TGCGCCAGCAGCCAAGAGAGGGATACGGCTTTCTTT
abundance: .; d_gene: TRBD1; v_gene: TRBV15; j_gene: TRBJ2-6; CDR3aa: CATSTGQSPGANVLTF; CDR3nt: TGTGCCACCAGCACGGGACAGTCCCCCGGGGCCAACGTCCTGACTTTC
abundance: .; d_gene: .; v_gene: TRBV19; j_gene: TRBJ1-2; CDR3aa: CASKGQQANTF; CDR3nt: TGTGCCAGTAAAGGACAACAGGCTAACACCTTC
abundance: .; d_gene: .; v_gene: TRBV10-3; j_gene: TRBJ2-2; CDR3aa: CAISEEGTNTGELFF; CDR3nt: TGTGCCATCAGTGAAGAAGGCACGAACACCGGGGAGCTGTTTTTT
abundance: .; d_gene: .; v_gene: TRBV7-9; j_gene: TRBJ1-3; CDR3aa: CASSFDKGQGNTIYF; CDR3nt: TGTGCCAGCAGTTTTGACAAGGGGCAAGGAAACACCATATATTTT
abundance: .; d_gene: .; v_gene: TRBV7-9; j_gene: TRBJ2-7; CDR3aa: CASSLVSGQDEQYF; CDR3nt: TGTGCCAGCAGCTTAGTTTCAGGGCAGGACGAGCAGTACTTC
abundance: .; d_gene: .; v_gene: TRBV2; j_gene: TRBJ2-5; CDR3aa: CASTLETQYF; CDR3nt: TGTGCCAGCACTCTAGAGACCCAGTACTTC
abundance: .; d_gene: .; v_gene: TRBV19; j_gene: TRBJ2-7; CDR3aa: CASSLRQSLSSYEQYF; CDR3nt: TGTGCCAGTAGTTTACGACAGTCTTTGAGCTCCTACGAGCAGTACTTC
abundance: .; d_gene: .; v_gene: TRBV7-8; j_gene: TRBJ1-6; CDR3aa: CASSETSSPLHF; CDR3nt: TGTGCCAGCAGTGAGACATCTTCACCCCTCCACTTT
abundance: .; d_gene: TRBD1; v_gene: TRBV5-8; j_gene: TRBJ2-2; CDR3aa: CASSLDRGELFF; CDR3nt: TGTGCCAGCAGCCTGGACAGGGGGGAGCTGTTTTTT